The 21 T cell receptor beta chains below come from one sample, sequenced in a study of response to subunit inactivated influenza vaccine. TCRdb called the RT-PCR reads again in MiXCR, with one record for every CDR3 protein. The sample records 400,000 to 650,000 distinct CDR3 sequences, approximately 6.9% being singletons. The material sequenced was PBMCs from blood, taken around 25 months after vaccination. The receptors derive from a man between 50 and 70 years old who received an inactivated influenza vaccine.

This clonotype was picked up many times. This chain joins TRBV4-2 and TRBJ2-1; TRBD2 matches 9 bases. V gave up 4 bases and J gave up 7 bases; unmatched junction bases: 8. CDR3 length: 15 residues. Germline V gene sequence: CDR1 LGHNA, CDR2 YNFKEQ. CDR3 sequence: CASSPIAGGLNEQFF. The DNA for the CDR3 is TGTGCCAGCAGCCCCATCGCGGGGGGGCTGAATGAGCAGTTCTTC.

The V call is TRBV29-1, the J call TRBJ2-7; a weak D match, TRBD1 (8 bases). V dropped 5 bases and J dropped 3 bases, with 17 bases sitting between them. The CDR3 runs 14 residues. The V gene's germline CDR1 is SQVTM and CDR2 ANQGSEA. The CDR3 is CSVSGGAGVYEQYF. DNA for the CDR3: TGCAGCGTTTCAGGGGGCGCGGGAGTCTACGAGCAGTACTTC.

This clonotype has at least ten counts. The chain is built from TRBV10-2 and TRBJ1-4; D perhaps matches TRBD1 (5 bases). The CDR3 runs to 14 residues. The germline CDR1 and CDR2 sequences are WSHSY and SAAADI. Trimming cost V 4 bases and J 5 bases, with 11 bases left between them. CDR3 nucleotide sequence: TGCGCCAGCAGTGTGGCAGGGAGGAATGAAAAACTGTTTTTT. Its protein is CASSVAGRNEKLFF.

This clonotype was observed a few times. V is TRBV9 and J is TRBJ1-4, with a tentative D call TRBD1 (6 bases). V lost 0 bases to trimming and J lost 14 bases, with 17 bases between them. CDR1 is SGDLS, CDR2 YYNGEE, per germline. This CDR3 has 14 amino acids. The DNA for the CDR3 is TGTGCCAGCAGCGTAGGGACAGTTAGTCCCCGGCTGTTTTTT. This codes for CASSVGTVSPRLFF. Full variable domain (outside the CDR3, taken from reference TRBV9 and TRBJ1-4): DSGVTQTPKHLITATGQRVTLRCSPRSGDLSVYWYQQSLDQGLQFLIQYYNGEERAKGNILERFSAQQFPDLHSELNLSSLELGDSALYFCASSVGTVSPRLFFGSGTQLSVL.

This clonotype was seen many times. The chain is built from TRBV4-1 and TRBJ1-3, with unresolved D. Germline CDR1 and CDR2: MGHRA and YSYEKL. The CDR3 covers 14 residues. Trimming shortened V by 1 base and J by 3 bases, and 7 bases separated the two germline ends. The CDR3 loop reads CASSQAGIGNTIYF. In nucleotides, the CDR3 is TGCGCCAGCAGCCAAGCTGGGATTGGAAACACCATATATTTT.

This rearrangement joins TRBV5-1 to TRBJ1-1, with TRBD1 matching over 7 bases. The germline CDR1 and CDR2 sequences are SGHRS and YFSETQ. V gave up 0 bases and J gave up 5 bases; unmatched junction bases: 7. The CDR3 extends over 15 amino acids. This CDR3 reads CASSLEVRGDTEAFF. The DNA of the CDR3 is TGCGCCAGCAGCTTGGAGGTCAGGGGGGATACTGAAGCTTTCTTT. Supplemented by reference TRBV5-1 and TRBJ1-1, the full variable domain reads KAGVTQTPRYLIKTRGQQVTLSCSPISGHRSVSWYQQTPGQGLQFLFEYFSETQRNKGNFPGRFSGRQFSNSRSEMNVSTLELGDSALYLCASSLEVRGDTEAFFGQGTRLTVV.

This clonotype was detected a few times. This chain's CDR3 is CASSEWGSSYEQYF. The CDR3 DNA reads as TGTGCCAGCAGTGAGTGGGGTAGCTCCTACGAGCAGTACTTC. The V gene is TRBV12-3 or TRBV12-4, the J gene TRBJ2-7; D is undetermined. This CDR3 region has 14 residues. Trimming removed 5 bases at V and 0 bases at J, with 11 bases between.

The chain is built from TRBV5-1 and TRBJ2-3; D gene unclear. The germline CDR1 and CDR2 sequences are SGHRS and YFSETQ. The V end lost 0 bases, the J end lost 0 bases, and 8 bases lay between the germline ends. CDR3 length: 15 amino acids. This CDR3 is CASSLGLDSTDTQYF. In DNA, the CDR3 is TGCGCCAGCAGCTTGGGCCTCGACAGCACAGATACGCAGTATTTT.

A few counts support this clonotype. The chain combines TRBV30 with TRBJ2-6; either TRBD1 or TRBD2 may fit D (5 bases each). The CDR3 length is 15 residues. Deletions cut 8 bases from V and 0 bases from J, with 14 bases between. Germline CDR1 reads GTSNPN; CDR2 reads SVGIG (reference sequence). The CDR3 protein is CARDQQASGANVLTF. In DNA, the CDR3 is TGTGCCCGGGACCAACAAGCCTCTGGGGCCAACGTCCTGACTTTC.

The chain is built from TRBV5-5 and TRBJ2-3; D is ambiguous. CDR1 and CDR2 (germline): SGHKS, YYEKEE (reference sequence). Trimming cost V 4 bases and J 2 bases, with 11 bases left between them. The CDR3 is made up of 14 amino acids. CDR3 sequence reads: CASSASWPTDTQYF. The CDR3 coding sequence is TGTGCCAGCAGCGCGAGTTGGCCCACAGATACGCAGTATTTT.

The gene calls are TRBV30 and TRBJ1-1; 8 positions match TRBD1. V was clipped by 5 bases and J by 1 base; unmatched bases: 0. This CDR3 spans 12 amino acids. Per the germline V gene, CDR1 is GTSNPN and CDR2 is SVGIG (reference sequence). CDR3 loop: CAWDRGNTEAFF. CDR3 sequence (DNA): TGTGCCTGGGACAGGGGGAACACTGAAGCTTTCTTT. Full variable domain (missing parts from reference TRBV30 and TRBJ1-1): SQTIHQWPATLVQPVGSPLSLECTVEGTSNPNLYWYRQAAGRGLQLLFYSVGIGQISSEVPQNLSASRPQDRQFILSSKKLLLSDSGFYLCAWDRGNTEAFFGQGTRLTVV.

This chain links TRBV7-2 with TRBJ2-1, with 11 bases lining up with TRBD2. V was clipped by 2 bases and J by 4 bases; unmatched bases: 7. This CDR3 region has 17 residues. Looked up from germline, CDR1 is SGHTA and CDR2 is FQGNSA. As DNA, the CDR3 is TGTGCCAGCAGCTTAAGCGCGACTAGCGGGAATTACAATGAGCAGTTCTTC. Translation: CASSLSATSGNYNEQFF.

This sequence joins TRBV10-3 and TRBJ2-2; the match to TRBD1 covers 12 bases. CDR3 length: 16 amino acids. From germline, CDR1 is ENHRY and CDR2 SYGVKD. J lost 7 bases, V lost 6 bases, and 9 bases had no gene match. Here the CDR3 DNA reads TGTGCCATCAGGGGGGACAGGGGGCATTTGGACGGGGAGCTGTTTTTT. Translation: CAIRGDRGHLDGELFF.

CDR3 residues: CASSLSMYRTNTGELFF. As DNA, the CDR3 is TGTGCCAGCAGCTTGTCCATGTACAGGACGAACACCGGGGAGCTGTTTTTT. The chain joins TRBV7-2 to TRBJ2-2; TRBD1 is a possible D gene (5 bases). Germline CDR1 and CDR2: SGHTA and FQGNSA. CDR3 length: 17 amino acids. Trimming shortened V by 3 bases and J by 0 bases, and 14 bases separated the two germline ends.

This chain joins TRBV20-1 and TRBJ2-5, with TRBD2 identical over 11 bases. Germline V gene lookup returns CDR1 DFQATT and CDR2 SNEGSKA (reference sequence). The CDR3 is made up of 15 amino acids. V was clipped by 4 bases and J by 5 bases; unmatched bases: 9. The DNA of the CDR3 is TGCAGTGCTACTCCCGGGACTAGCGGTGGGGAGACCCAGTACTTC. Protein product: CSATPGTSGGETQYF.

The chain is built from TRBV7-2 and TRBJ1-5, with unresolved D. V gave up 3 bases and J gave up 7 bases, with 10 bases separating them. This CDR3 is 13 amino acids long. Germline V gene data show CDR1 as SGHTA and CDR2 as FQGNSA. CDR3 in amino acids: CASSFSVDQPQHF. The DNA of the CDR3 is TGTGCCAGCAGCTTCTCTGTGGACCAGCCCCAGCATTTT.

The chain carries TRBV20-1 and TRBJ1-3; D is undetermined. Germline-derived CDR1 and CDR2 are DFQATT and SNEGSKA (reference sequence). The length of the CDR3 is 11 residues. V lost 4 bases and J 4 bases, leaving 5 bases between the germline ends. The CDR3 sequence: CSATPGNTIYF. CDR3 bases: TGCAGTGCTACTCCCGGAAACACCATATATTTT.

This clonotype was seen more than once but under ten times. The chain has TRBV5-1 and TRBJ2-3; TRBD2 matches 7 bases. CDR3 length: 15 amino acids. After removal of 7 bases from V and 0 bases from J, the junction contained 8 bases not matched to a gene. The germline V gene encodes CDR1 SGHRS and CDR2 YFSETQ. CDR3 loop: CASVRDYPSTDTQYF. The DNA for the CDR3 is TGCGCCAGCGTCCGGGACTATCCTAGCACAGATACGCAGTATTTT. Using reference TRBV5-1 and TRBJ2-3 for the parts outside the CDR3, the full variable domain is KAGVTQTPRYLIKTRGQQVTLSCSPISGHRSVSWYQQTPGQGLQFLFEYFSETQRNKGNFPGRFSGRQFSNSRSEMNVSTLELGDSALYLCASVRDYPSTDTQYFGPGTRLTVL.

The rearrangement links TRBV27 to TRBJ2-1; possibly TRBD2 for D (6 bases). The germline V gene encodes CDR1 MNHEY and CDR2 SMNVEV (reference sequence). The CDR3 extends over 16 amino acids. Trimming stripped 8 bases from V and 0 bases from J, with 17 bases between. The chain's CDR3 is CASSPGVFLSYNEQFF. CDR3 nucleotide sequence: TGTGCCAGCTCCCCGGGAGTTTTTCTCTCCTACAATGAGCAGTTCTTC.

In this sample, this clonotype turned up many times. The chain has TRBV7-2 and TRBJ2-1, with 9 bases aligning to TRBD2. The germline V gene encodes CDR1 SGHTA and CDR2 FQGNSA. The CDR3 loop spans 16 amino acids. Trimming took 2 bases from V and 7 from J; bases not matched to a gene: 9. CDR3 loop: CASSLQGSGSGNEQFF. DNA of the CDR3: TGTGCCAGCAGCTTACAAGGTAGCGGGAGTGGGAATGAGCAGTTCTTC.

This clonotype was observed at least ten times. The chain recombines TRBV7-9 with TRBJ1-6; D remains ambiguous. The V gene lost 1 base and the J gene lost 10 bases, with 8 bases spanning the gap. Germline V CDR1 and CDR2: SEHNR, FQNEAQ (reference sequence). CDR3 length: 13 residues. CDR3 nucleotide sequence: TGTGCCAGCAGCTTAGACGGGGTCTCACCCCTCCACTTT. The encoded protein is CASSLDGVSPLHF.